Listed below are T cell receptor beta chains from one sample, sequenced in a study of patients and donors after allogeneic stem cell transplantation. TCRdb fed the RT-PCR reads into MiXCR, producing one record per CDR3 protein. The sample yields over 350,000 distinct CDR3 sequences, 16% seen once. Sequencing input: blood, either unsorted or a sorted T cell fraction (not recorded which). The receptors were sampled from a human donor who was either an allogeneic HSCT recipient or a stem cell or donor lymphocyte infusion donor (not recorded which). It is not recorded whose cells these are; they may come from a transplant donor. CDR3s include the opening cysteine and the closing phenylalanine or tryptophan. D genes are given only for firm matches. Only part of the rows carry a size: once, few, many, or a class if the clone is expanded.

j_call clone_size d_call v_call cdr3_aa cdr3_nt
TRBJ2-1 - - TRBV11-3 CASSFRQYNEQFF TGTGCCAGCAGCTTCAGGCAGTACAATGAGCAGTTCTTC
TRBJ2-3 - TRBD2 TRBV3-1 CASSQGTSGGVETDTQYF TGTGCCAGCAGCCAAGGGACTAGCGGGGGGGTTGAGACAGATACGCAGTATTTT
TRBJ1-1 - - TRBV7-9 CASSFRVGDTEAFF TGTGCCAGCAGCTTCCGCGTTGGGGACACTGAAGCTTTCTTT
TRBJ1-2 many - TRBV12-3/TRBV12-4 CASVMGGGYGYTF TGTGCCAGCGTCATGGGGGGAGGATATGGCTACACCTTC
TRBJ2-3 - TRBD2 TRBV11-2 CASSLVPSGALFKGDTQYF TGTGCCAGCAGCTTAGTGCCTAGCGGGGCCCTTTTCAAGGGAGATACGCAGTATTTT
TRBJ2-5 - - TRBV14 CASSQGFPQLQETQYF TGTGCCAGCAGCCAAGGTTTCCCCCAACTCCAAGAGACCCAGTACTTC
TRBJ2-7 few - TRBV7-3 CASSSQCEQYF TGTGCCAGCAGCTCGCAGTGCGAGCAGTACTTC
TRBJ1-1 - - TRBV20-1 CSAAPEPRLGAFF TGCAGTGCTGCACCAGAGCCTAGACTGGGAGCTTTCTTT
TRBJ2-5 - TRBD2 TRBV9 CASSPLAGGQTKETQYF TGTGCCAGCAGCCCCCTAGCGGGAGGTCAGACAAAAGAGACCCAGTACTTC
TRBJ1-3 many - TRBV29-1 CSVSTAGNTIYF TGCAGCGTGTCAACCGCCGGAAACACCATATATTTT
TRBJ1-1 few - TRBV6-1 CASSELNTEAFF TGTGCCAGCAGTGAACTGAACACTGAAGCTTTCTTT
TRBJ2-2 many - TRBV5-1 CASREGLAGELFF TGCGCCAGCAGAGAGGGGTTGGCCGGGGAGCTGTTTTTT
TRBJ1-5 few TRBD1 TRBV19 CASSIGRLGQGNQPQHF TGTGCCAGTAGTATAGGGAGGTTGGGACAGGGGAATCAGCCCCAGCATTTT
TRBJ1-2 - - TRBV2 CASRERGGSYGYTF TGTGCCAGCAGGGAGAGGGGAGGGTCCTATGGCTACACCTTC
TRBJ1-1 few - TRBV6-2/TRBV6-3 CASSYWGDEAFF TGTGCCAGCAGTTACTGGGGAGATGAAGCTTTCTTT
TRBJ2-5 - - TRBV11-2 CASSLAYLGEETQYF TGTGCCAGCAGCTTAGCTTACCTAGGGGAAGAGACCCAGTACTTC
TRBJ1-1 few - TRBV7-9 CASSLVSLGRENTEAFF TGTGCCAGCAGCTTAGTTTCATTGGGGCGGGAGAACACTGAAGCTTTCTTT
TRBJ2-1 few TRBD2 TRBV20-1 CSATLAGGPEQFF TGCAGTGCCACGCTAGCGGGGGGGCCTGAGCAGTTCTTC
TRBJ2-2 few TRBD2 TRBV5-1 CASSSPGTSGSGELFF TGCGCCAGCAGTTCGCCCGGGACTAGCGGGAGCGGGGAGCTGTTTTTT
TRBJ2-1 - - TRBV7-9 CASSLAAIYNEQFF TGTGCCAGCAGCTTAGCGGCTATCTACAATGAGCAGTTCTTC
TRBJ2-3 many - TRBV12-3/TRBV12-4 CASGPVERGTQYF TGTGCCAGCGGGCCCGTTGAGCGTGGTACGCAGTATTTT
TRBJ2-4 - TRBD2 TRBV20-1 CSARDLGGRLDIQYF TGCAGTGCTAGAGATCTGGGCGGGAGGCTGGACATTCAGTACTTC
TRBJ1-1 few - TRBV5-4 CASSPTVAKNAFF TGTGCCAGCAGCCCCACCGTGGCAAAGAACGCTTTCTTT
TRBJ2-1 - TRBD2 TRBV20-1 CSASVRLAGSYNEQFF TGCAGTGCTAGTGTCCGACTAGCGGGGTCCTACAATGAGCAGTTCTTC
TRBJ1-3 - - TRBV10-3 CAISEPRTDSGNTIYF TGTGCCATCAGTGAGCCCAGGACAGACTCTGGAAACACCATATATTTT
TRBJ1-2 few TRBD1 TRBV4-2 CASSQDRGGQGEYGYTF TGTGCCAGCAGCCAAGATCGGGGGGGACAGGGTGAATATGGCTACACCTTC
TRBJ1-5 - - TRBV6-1 CASSPWGGSQPQHF TGTGCCAGCAGTCCTTGGGGGGGCAGTCAGCCCCAGCATTTT
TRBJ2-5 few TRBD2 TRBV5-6 CASSPVTSRETQYF TGTGCCAGCAGCCCCGTGACTAGCAGAGAGACCCAGTACTTC
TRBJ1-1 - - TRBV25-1 CASSSLDRSATKTLF TGTGCCAGCAGTTCCCTCGACAGGAGCGCAACAAAAACCCTGTTT
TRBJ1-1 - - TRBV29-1 CSGTTLNTEAFF TGCAGCGGCACGACCTTGAACACTGAAGCTTTCTTT
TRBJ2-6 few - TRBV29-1 CSARGANSGANVLTF TGCAGCGCCCGGGGGGCCAACTCTGGGGCCAACGTCCTGACTTTC
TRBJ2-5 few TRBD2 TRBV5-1 CASSGTSAQETQYF TGCGCCAGCAGCGGTACTAGCGCGCAAGAGACCCAGTACTTC
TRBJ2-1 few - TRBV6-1 CASSAGSGLDEQFF TGTGCCAGCAGTGCTGGGAGCGGTCTCGATGAGCAGTTCTTC
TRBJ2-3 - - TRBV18 CASSPTGRDPTDTQYF TGTGCCAGCTCACCCACCGGTAGGGATCCCACAGATACGCAGTATTTT
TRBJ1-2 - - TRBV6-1 CALTPGPGAYGYTF TGTGCCCTCACACCAGGGCCAGGAGCTTATGGCTACACCTTC
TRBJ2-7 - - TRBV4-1 CASSQDSAYEQYF TGCGCCAGCAGCCAAGATTCGGCCTACGAGCAGTACTTC